The 24 T cell receptor beta chains given below trace back to one sample, sequenced in a study of T-cell memory formation after mild COVID-19. TCRdb reanalysed the 5' RACE reads using MiXCR and keeps one entry per CDR3 protein. The sample lists some 150,000 distinct CDR3 sequences, roughly 6.3% seen once, with about 2% in the top ten. Sequences were obtained from PBMCs or a T cell subset sorted from them (not recorded which). These receptors were taken from an adult woman who had mild COVID-19 (a few samples of this study predate the infection). Cell type and time point are not known.

This clonotype was seen only a few times. The chain joins TRBV5-4 to TRBJ2-2; 9 bases are shared with TRBD1. Per the germline V gene, CDR1 is SGHNT and CDR2 is YYREEE (reference sequence). The CDR3 length is 15 residues. V dropped 3 bases and J dropped 4; count of bases not matched to a gene: 4. The CDR3 protein is CASSSGQGITGELFF. The CDR3 DNA follows: TGTGCCAGCAGCTCCGGACAGGGGATCACCGGGGAGCTGTTTTTT. Using reference TRBV5-4 and TRBJ2-2 for the parts outside the CDR3, the full variable domain is ETGVTQSPTHLIKTRGQQVTLRCSSQSGHNTVSWYQQALGQGPQFIFQYYREEENGRGNFPPRFSGLQFPNYSSELNVNALELDDSALYLCASSSGQGITGELFFGEGSRLTVL.

This sequence joins TRBV20-1 and TRBJ2-3; 7 nucleotides match TRBD2. Germline trimming cut 6 bases from V and 2 bases from J; bases unmatched to any gene: 14. The CDR3 sequence is 16 residues long. CDR1 DFQATT and CDR2 SNEGSKA come from the germline V gene (reference sequence). The CDR3 loop reads CSAHSVERGITDTQYF. DNA of the CDR3: TGCAGTGCCCACTCAGTCGAGCGGGGAATCACAGATACGCAGTATTTT.

This clonotype appeared many times. V gene TRBV7-2 combines with J gene TRBJ1-1; perhaps TRBD1 as D (5 bases). The V end was cut by 6 bases, the J end by 0 bases, with 8 bases between. Per germline, CDR1 SGHTA and CDR2 FQGNSA. This CDR3 comprises 13 residues. The DNA for the CDR3 is TGTGCCAGCAGGGAGGACATGAACACTGAAGCTTTCTTT. Its protein is CASREDMNTEAFF.

This clonotype was observed at least ten times. The chain links TRBV7-9 to TRBJ2-7, with 7 nucleotides matching TRBD1. CDR1 and CDR2 (germline): SEHNR, FQNEAQ (reference sequence). Losses at the gene ends were 4 bases for V and 0 bases for J; bases not matched to a gene: 9. The CDR3 totals 16 residues. The chain's CDR3 is CASSSGTGVVSYEQYF. The CDR3 nucleotides are TGTGCCAGCAGCTCCGGTACAGGGGTGGTCTCCTACGAGCAGTACTTC.

This clonotype was picked up many times. The V gene is TRBV7-2, the J gene TRBJ1-3; D unresolved. Germline CDR1 and CDR2: SGHTA and FQGNSA. Trimming pared 3 bases from V and 7 bases from J, leaving 4 bases between. The length of the CDR3 is 11 residues. The CDR3 reads CASSFGNTIYF. The CDR3 bases are TGTGCCAGCAGCTTCGGGAACACCATATATTTT.

A single count supports this clonotype. The chain links TRBV4-3 to TRBJ1-1; no reliable D call. This CDR3 contains 14 residues. Trimming left V 0 bases short and J 3 bases short, with 8 bases between. Germline-derived CDR1 and CDR2 are LGHNA and YSLEER. This chain's CDR3 is CASSQDLGDTEAFF. As DNA, the CDR3 is TGCGCCAGCAGCCAAGATCTCGGGGACACTGAAGCTTTCTTT.

This clonotype was recorded at least ten times. The genes are TRBV7-9 and TRBJ1-2, with 9 bases that match TRBD1. This CDR3 contains 14 residues. CDR1 is SEHNR and CDR2 is FQNEAQ in the germline V gene (reference sequence). The V segment lost 5 bases and the J segment 3 bases; nucleotides outside the gene matches: 4. The CDR3 here is CASSRTGEDYGYTF. As DNA, the CDR3 is TGTGCCAGCAGCCGGACAGGGGAAGACTATGGCTACACCTTC.

This clonotype was seen a handful of times. The gene calls are TRBV4-1 and TRBJ2-3, with 9 bases fitting TRBD2. Germline V gene data show CDR1 as MGHRA and CDR2 as YSYEKL. This CDR3 comprises 15 residues. V dropped 4 bases and J dropped 6; count of bases not matched to a gene: 8. The chain's CDR3 is CASSPSGVFSDTQYF. DNA of the CDR3: TGCGCCAGCAGCCCTAGCGGGGTCTTTTCGGATACGCAGTATTTT.

This clonotype was seen many times. The chain employs TRBV4-1 and TRBJ2-7; weak D call: TRBD1 (5 bases). V was shortened by 4 bases and J by 0 bases, with 10 bases between the two germline ends. The CDR3 runs 14 residues. Per germline, CDR1 MGHRA and CDR2 YSYEKL. The chain's CDR3 is CASSPDGHSYEQYF. DNA for the CDR3: TGCGCCAGCAGCCCCGACGGACACTCCTACGAGCAGTACTTC.

The J gene is TRBJ2-5, the V gene TRBV6-2 or TRBV6-3; tentative D call: TRBD2 (5 bases). From germline, CDR1 is MNHEY and CDR2 SVGEGT. This CDR3 is 16 amino acids long. V was clipped by 3 bases and J by 5 bases, with 19 bases between them. The CDR3 spells CASSYVSGSLGETQYF. The CDR3 DNA follows: TGTGCCAGCAGTTATGTCAGCGGTTCTCTTGGGGAGACCCAGTACTTC.

This clonotype came up a few times. The chain combines TRBV20-1 with TRBJ1-5; D possibly corresponds to TRBD1 (6 bases). Germline V lookup: CDR1 DFQATT, CDR2 SNEGSKA (reference sequence). The CDR3 is made up of 16 amino acids. V lost 0 bases and J 0 bases, leaving 12 bases between the germline ends. The CDR3 DNA reads TGCAGTGCTAGAGAAGAGGGGGTATATAGCAATCAGCCCCAGCATTTT. This codes for CSAREEGVYSNQPQHF.

A few counts support this clonotype. The chain carries TRBV12-3 or TRBV12-4 and TRBJ2-3; 10 bases agree with TRBD2. CDR3 size: 18 residues. V lost 3 bases, J lost 4 bases, and 13 bases stayed unmatched. The DNA for the CDR3 is TGTGCCAGCAGTTTCCCCCTAGGGCTAGCGGGAGTGGCAGATACGCAGTATTTT. This encodes CASSFPLGLAGVADTQYF.

This clonotype showed up just a few times. The chain has TRBV19 and TRBJ1-2; D is undetermined. V lost 0 bases and J 2 bases, leaving 7 bases between the germline ends. The length of the CDR3 is 14 residues. Germline lookup yields CDR1 LNHDA and CDR2 SQIVND (reference sequence). The chain's CDR3 is CASSIEGRNYGYTF. CDR3 in DNA: TGTGCCAGTAGTATAGAGGGCAGAAACTATGGCTACACCTTC.

This clonotype was seen a handful of times. The germline gene is not matched at one end of the junction; a read error may be the cause. The V gene is TRBV3-1, the J gene TRBJ1-3; D is ambiguous. The CDR3 sequence is 13 residues long. CDR1 and CDR2 (germline): LGHDT, YNNKEL (reference sequence). CDR3 region: CASSQGPGSTIYF. In nucleotides, the CDR3 is TGTGCCAGCAGCCAGGGCCCGGGAAGCACCATATATTTT.

There are many counts of this clonotype. The gene calls are TRBV19 and TRBJ2-2; 10 positions match TRBD2. CDR3 length equals 17 residues. Germline V gives CDR1 LNHDA, CDR2 SQIVND (reference sequence). Losses at the gene ends were 5 bases for V and 1 base for J; bases not matched to a gene: 7. The CDR3, as DNA: TGTGCCAGTAGTCTGAAGAGGACTAGCGGGAACACCGGGGAGCTGTTTTTT. Translating it yields CASSLKRTSGNTGELFF.

In its sample, this clonotype was seen a few times. The V call is TRBV27, the J call TRBJ1-2; D is unresolved. This CDR3 has 13 residues. Germline assignment: CDR1 MNHEY and CDR2 SMNVEV (reference sequence). V lost 2 bases and J lost 6, with 10 bases in between. The DNA for the CDR3 is TGTGCCAGCAGTTTAAATCTACATAATGGCTACACCTTC. Encoded protein: CASSLNLHNGYTF.

The count of this clonotype is one. The genes are TRBV5-1 and TRBJ1-2; TRBD1 might be the D (6 bases). The V end was cut by 2 bases, the J end by 4 bases, with 15 bases between. Germline CDR1 reads SGHRS; CDR2 reads YFSETQ. The CDR3 runs to 15 residues. The CDR3 bases are TGCGCCAGCAGCTTAGGGACAAGTACAATCTATGGCTACACCTTC. Amino acids: CASSLGTSTIYGYTF.

This clonotype was observed a handful of times. The chain combines TRBV9 with TRBJ2-1, with D perhaps matching TRBD1 (6 bases). V was shortened by 0 bases and J by 6 bases, with 16 bases between the two germline ends. The CDR3 covers 16 residues. CDR1 is SGDLS, CDR2 YYNGEE, per germline. The CDR3 here is CASSVVGQGKSNEQFF. CDR3 sequence (DNA): TGTGCCAGCAGCGTAGTGGGACAAGGAAAGTCCAATGAGCAGTTCTTC.

This clonotype was recorded many times. The chain employs TRBV5-6 and TRBJ2-7; D unclear. Trimming stripped 0 bases from V and 5 bases from J, with 6 bases between. CDR1 and CDR2 from the germline V gene are SGHDT and YYEEEE. The CDR3 spans 12 residues. The CDR3 reads CASSLVINEQYF. The CDR3 DNA reads TGTGCCAGCAGCTTGGTGATAAACGAGCAGTACTTC.

This sequence joins TRBV6-6 and TRBJ1-5; 7 positions match TRBD1. V dropped 6 bases and J dropped 5; count of bases not matched to a gene: 7. The CDR3 contains 14 residues. Germline CDR1 reads MNHNY; CDR2 reads SVGAGI (reference sequence). CDR3 coding DNA: TGTGCCAGCAGCCATGACAGGGCAGATCAGCCCCAGCATTTT. It codes for CASSHDRADQPQHF.

This clonotype has ten or more counts. The chain couples TRBV20-1 to TRBJ2-3; D may correspond to TRBD1 or TRBD2 (5 bases each). The germline V gene encodes CDR1 DFQATT and CDR2 SNEGSKA (reference sequence). CDR3 size: 13 residues. With 6 bases removed from V and 2 bases from J, the gap between germline ends came to 12 bases. CDR3 sequence (DNA): TGCAGTGCCCAGGGACCCGACACAGATACGCAGTATTTT. Translating it yields CSAQGPDTDTQYF.

The chain has TRBV7-2 and TRBJ2-3, with no clear D. Germline CDR1 is SGHTA and CDR2 is FQGNSA. This CDR3 is built from 14 residues. V was trimmed by 3 bases and J by 1 base, leaving 8 bases between them. CDR3 nucleotides: TGTGCCAGCAGCTTGAGAGTAGGCACAGATACGCAGTATTTT. This encodes CASSLRVGTDTQYF.

This clonotype has a count of ten or more. The chain uses TRBV9 and TRBJ2-7, with 9 bases fitting TRBD2. Germline CDR1 reads SGDLS; CDR2 reads YYNGEE. This CDR3 is built from 15 residues. The trim removed 0 bases at V and 2 bases at J, leaving 3 bases unmatched. This chain's CDR3 is CASSVEGGGAYEQYF. In nucleotides, the CDR3 is TGTGCCAGCAGCGTAGAGGGCGGGGGGGCCTACGAGCAGTACTTC. The full variable domain, in which reference TRBV9 and TRBJ2-7 provide the parts outside the CDR3, is DSGVTQTPKHLITATGQRVTLRCSPRSGDLSVYWYQQSLDQGLQFLIQYYNGEERAKGNILERFSAQQFPDLHSELNLSSLELGDSALYFCASSVEGGGAYEQYFGPGTRLTVT.

This clonotype has more than one count but fewer than ten. This rearrangement joins TRBV9 to TRBJ1-1; TRBD1 might be the D (6 bases). V was shortened by 3 bases and J by 6 bases, with 15 bases between the two germline ends. There are 14 residues in the CDR3. From germline, CDR1 is SGDLS and CDR2 YYNGEE. The CDR3 protein is CASSEGHSGSEAFF. The CDR3 nucleotides are TGTGCCAGCAGCGAGGGACACTCCGGATCTGAAGCTTTCTTT. The full variable domain, completed using reference TRBV9 and TRBJ1-1, is DSGVTQTPKHLITATGQRVTLRCSPRSGDLSVYWYQQSLDQGLQFLIQYYNGEERAKGNILERFSAQQFPDLHSELNLSSLELGDSALYFCASSEGHSGSEAFFGQGTRLTVV.